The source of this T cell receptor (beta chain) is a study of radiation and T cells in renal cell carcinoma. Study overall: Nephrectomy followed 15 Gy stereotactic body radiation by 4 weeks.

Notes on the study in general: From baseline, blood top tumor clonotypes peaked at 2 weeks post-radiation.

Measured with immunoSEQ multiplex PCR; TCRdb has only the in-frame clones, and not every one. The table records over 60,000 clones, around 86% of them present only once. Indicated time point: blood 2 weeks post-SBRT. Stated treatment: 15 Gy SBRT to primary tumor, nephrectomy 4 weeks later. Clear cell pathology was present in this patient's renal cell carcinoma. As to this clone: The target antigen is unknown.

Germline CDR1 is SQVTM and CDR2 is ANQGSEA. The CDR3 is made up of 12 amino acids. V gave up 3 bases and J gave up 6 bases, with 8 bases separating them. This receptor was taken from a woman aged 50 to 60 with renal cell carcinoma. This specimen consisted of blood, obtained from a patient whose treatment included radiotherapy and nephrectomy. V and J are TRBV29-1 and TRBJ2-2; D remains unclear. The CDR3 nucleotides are TGCAGCGTTGATGGTGGTGCCGGGGAGCTGTTTTTT. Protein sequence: CSVDGGAGELFF.